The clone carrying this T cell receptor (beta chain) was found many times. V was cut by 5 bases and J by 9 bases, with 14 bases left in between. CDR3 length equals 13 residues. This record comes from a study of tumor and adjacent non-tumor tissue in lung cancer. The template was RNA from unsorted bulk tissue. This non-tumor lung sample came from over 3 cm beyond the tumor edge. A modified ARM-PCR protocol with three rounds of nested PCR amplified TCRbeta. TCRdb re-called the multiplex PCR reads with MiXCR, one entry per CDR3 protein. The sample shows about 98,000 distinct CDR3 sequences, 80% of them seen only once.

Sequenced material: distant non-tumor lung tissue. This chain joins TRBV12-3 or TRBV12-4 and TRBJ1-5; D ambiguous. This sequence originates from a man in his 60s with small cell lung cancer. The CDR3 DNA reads TGTGCCAGCAGTGTTGGACCGCTAGGGCCCCAGCATTTT. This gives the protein CASSVGPLGPQHF.